This passage covers 15 T cell receptor beta chains from one sample sequenced in a study of shared clonotypes between healthy human individuals. Assay: immunoSEQ multiplex PCR; the TCRdb copy retains only in-frame clones and omits some. The data contain approximately 470,000 clones, about 72% of them singletons. The sequencing sample was made of PBMCs. Receptors were obtained from a woman aged 40-49 years in good health. Some clones in this sample may be carry-over from other donors' samples.

The chain couples TRBV20-1 to TRBJ2-3; D ambiguous. V dropped 4 bases and J dropped 4 bases, with 6 bases sitting between them. Germline V lookup: CDR1 DFQATT, CDR2 SNEGSKA (reference sequence). The CDR3 covers 11 residues. In DNA form, the CDR3 reads TGCAGTGCTACCCCCGCAGATACGCAGTATTTT. The encoded protein is CSATPADTQYF.

As regards this clone: One end of the junction does not line up with germline, which may come from a read error. This chain links TRBV27 with TRBJ2-7; D is perhaps TRBD2 (5 bases). The CDR3 covers 12 residues. CDR1 is MNHEY and CDR2 is SMNVEV in the germline V gene (reference sequence). The DNA of the CDR3 is TGTGCCAGCAGTTCATTAGCGAGAGACCTTTTCTTC. Translated: CASSSLARDLFF.

The count of this clone is one. CDR3 DNA: TGTGCCAGCAGTGGGTCCACAGCGGGGGGGACGTATACGCAGTATTTT. This sequence encodes CASSGSTAGGTYTQYF. The rearrangement links TRBV2 to TRBJ2-3; 10 positions match TRBD2. The CDR3 extends over 16 amino acids. CDR1 SNHLY and CDR2 FYNNEI come from the germline V gene. The junction had 11 bases not matched to a gene; V was cut back by 4 bases and J by 7 bases.

The chain recombines TRBV5-4 with TRBJ2-1; tentative D call: TRBD2 (6 bases). The CDR3 spans 15 residues. Per the germline V gene, CDR1 is SGHNT and CDR2 is YYREEE (reference sequence). Trimming removed 4 bases at V and 7 bases at J, with 18 bases between. The DNA for the CDR3 is TGTGCCAGCAGCCCGATGGGGGGTTTAAAAAATGAGCAGTTCTTC. Its translation is CASSPMGGLKNEQFF.

The chain couples TRBV2 to TRBJ2-1; TRBD2 might be the D (6 bases). The V end was cut by 8 bases, the J end by 4 bases, with 6 bases between. Germline CDR1 SNHLY, CDR2 FYNNEI. The CDR3 loop spans 11 amino acids. The CDR3 is CASGTYNEQFF. In nucleotides, the CDR3 is TGTGCCAGCGGGACTTACAATGAGCAGTTCTTC.

The rearrangement links TRBV6-4 to TRBJ1-5, with D unclear. Germline V gene sequence: CDR1 MRHNA, CDR2 SNTAGT. Trimming removed 10 bases at V and 0 bases at J, with 13 bases between. This CDR3 contains 14 residues. CDR3 loop: CAMTIPDSNQPQHF. CDR3 sequence (DNA): TGTGCCATGACAATTCCGGATAGCAATCAGCCCCAGCATTTT.

The rearrangement links TRBV28 to TRBJ2-3; D remains unclear. CDR3 length: 16 residues. Per the germline V gene, CDR1 is MDHEN and CDR2 is SYDVKM. With 3 bases removed from V and 0 bases from J, the gap between germline ends came to 13 bases. CDR3 DNA sequence: TGTGCCAGCAGTTTCATCACAGTAACGAGCACAGATACGCAGTATTTT. It is translated as CASSFITVTSTDTQYF.

Notes on this clone: This may arise from a read error, as a much more abundant clone is one base away. V gene TRBV6-6 combines with J gene TRBJ2-7, with 8 nucleotides matching TRBD1. Germline CDR1 MNHNY, CDR2 SVGAGI (reference sequence). CDR3 size: 14 residues. Losses at the gene ends were 4 bases for V and 0 bases for J; bases not matched to a gene: 2. CDR3 region: CASSSQGGSYEQYF. CDR3 DNA: TGTGCCAGCAGTTCACAGGGGGGCTCCTACGAGCAGTACTTC.

The count of this clone is one. The chain links TRBV7-9 to TRBJ2-1, with D possibly being TRBD1 or TRBD2 (5 bases each). Germline-derived CDR1 and CDR2 are SEHNR and FQNEAQ (reference sequence). CDR3 length equals 14 residues. V lost 1 base to trimming and J lost 10 bases, with 14 bases between them. CDR3 loop: CASSLVEGNGEQFF. The CDR3 DNA sequence: TGTGCCAGCAGCTTAGTAGAGGGGAACGGCGAGCAGTTCTTC. Filled out from reference TRBV7-9 and TRBJ2-1, the complete variable domain reads DTGVSQNPRHKITKRGQNVTFRCDPISEHNRLYWYRQTLGQGPEFLTYFQNEAQLEKSRLLSDRFSAERPKGSFSTLEIQRTEQGDSAMYLCASSLVEGNGEQFFGPGTRLTVL.

The chain recombines TRBV30 with TRBJ1-5, with TRBD1 identical over 7 bases. With 0 bases clipped from V and 6 bases from J, the junction kept 11 bases outside the gene matches. Germline lookup yields CDR1 GTSNPN and CDR2 SVGIG (reference sequence). The CDR3 consists of 16 residues. For the CDR3, the DNA is TGTGCCTGGAGTGTACAGAAACAGGGGAATCGTCAGCCCCAGCATTTT. This sequence encodes CAWSVQKQGNRQPQHF.

The chain combines TRBV19 with TRBJ2-4, with D perhaps being TRBD1 or TRBD2 (5 bases each). This CDR3 has 19 residues. Germline CDR1 is LNHDA and CDR2 is SQIVND (reference sequence). V was clipped by 4 bases and J by 5 bases, with 27 bases between them. CDR3 sequence: CASSTRGVGAVPRENIQYF. CDR3 in DNA: TGTGCCAGTAGTACGAGAGGGGTCGGGGCAGTCCCCCGGGAAAACATTCAGTACTTC. Filled out from reference TRBV19 and TRBJ2-4, the complete variable domain reads DGGITQSPKYLFRKEGQNVTLSCEQNLNHDAMYWYRQDPGQGLRLIYYSQIVNDFQKGDIAEGYSVSREKKESFPLTVTSAQKNPTAFYLCASSTRGVGAVPRENIQYFGAGTRLSVL.

This clone was found once. V and J are TRBV18 and TRBJ2-5, with TRBD1 matching over 10 bases. The CDR3 totals 15 residues. Trimming removed 0 bases from V and 4 bases from J; junction bases left unmatched: 2. Germline lookup yields CDR1 KGHSH and CDR2 LQKENI. CDR3 DNA: TGTGCCAGCTCACCACCGACAGGGGGCTCAGAGACCCAGTACTTC. Encoded protein: CASSPPTGGSETQYF.

Comment on this clone: It is likely a read error: a sequence one base away is far more abundant. The sample carries other DNA sequences with the same CDR3. The chain links TRBV6-4 to TRBJ2-6; the D is unclear. The CDR3 consists of 15 residues. Trimming cost V 6 bases and J 1 base, with 10 bases left between them. CDR1 and CDR2 (germline): MRHNA, SNTAGT. The DNA of the CDR3 is TGTGCCAGCAGCGACACGCGATCTGGGGCCAACGTCCTGACTTTC. This gives the protein CASSDTRSGANVLTF.

The gene calls are TRBV7-3 and TRBJ2-5; D not resolved. The CDR3 contains 13 residues. V lost 5 bases and J 0 bases, leaving 7 bases between the germline ends. Germline CDR1 SGHTA, CDR2 FQGTGA. The CDR3 reads CASSRRDQETQYF. CDR3 DNA: TGTGCCAGCAGCCGACGGGACCAAGAGACCCAGTACTTC.

This chain uses TRBV9 with TRBJ1-3, with D possibly matching TRBD1 (6 bases). The V gene lost 3 bases and the J gene lost 4 bases, with 14 bases spanning the gap. The CDR3 is made up of 15 amino acids. Germline assignment: CDR1 SGDLS and CDR2 YYNGEE. CDR3 loop: CASSAQGLEGNTIYF. DNA of the CDR3: TGTGCCAGCAGCGCACAGGGCCTGGAAGGAAACACCATATATTTT.